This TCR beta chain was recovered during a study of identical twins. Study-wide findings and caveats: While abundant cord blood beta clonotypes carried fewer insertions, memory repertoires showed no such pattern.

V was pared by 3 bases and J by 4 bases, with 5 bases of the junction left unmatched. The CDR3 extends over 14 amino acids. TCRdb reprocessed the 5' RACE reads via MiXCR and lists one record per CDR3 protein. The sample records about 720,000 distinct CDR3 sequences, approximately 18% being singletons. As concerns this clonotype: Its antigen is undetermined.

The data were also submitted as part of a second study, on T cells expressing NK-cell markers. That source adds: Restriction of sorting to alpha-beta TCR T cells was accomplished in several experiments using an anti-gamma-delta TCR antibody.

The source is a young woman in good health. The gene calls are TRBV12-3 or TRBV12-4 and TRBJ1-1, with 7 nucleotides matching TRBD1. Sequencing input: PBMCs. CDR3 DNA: TGTGCCAGCAGTTTGGGCCACAGGGGCACTGAAGCTTTCTTT. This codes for CASSLGHRGTEAFF.